These 11 T cell receptor beta chains were sequenced from one sample in a study of metastatic and nonmetastatic thyroid tumors. TCRdb reprocessed the PCR reads via MiXCR. The data hold over 70,000 clones, with around 20% observed a single time. Patients underwent thyroid surgery, and none had received any treatment before it. Sequencing used blood. The receptor source for this set is a female donor with papillary thyroid cancer or a benign thyroid nodule (not recorded which). Some clones in this sample may be carry-over from other donors' samples.

This clone was counted at least ten times. The rearrangement joins TRBV6-5 to TRBJ1-2; perhaps TRBD1 as D (6 bases). Germline loops: CDR1 MNHEY, CDR2 SVGAGI. The CDR3 length is 13 residues. The ends were cut back, 2 bases at V and 6 bases at J, with 10 bases in the middle. This chain's CDR3 is CASSYDRRDGYTF. The CDR3 DNA reads as TGTGCCAGCAGTTACGACAGGCGAGATGGCTACACCTTC.

This clone was observed a handful of times. The chain has TRBV6-1 and TRBJ1-6, with TRBD1 as a possible D gene (5 bases). Germline V gene sequence: CDR1 MNHNS, CDR2 SASEGT. The CDR3 consists of 15 residues. V gave up 4 bases and J gave up 8 bases, with 15 bases separating them. CDR3 in amino acids: CASSARMGDYSPLHF. In nucleotides, the CDR3 is TGTGCCAGCAGTGCCCGCATGGGGGACTATTCACCCCTCCACTTT.

Only a few counts were recorded for this clone. V and J are TRBV30 and TRBJ1-6; 9 bases are a match to TRBD1. The CDR3 runs to 15 residues. With 5 bases clipped from V and 9 bases from J, the junction kept 11 bases outside the gene matches. The germline gives CDR1 GTSNPN, CDR2 SVGIG (reference sequence). CDR3 sequence (DNA): TGTGCCTGGGTTTCCGGGACAGGGCTAATTTCACCCCTCCACTTT. It is translated as CAWVSGTGLISPLHF.

This clone was recorded many times. V gene TRBV28 combines with J gene TRBJ2-7; D call uncertain. The V gene's germline CDR1 is MDHEN and CDR2 SYDVKM. This CDR3 spans 12 amino acids. V gave up 3 bases and J gave up 2 bases, with 5 bases separating them. The CDR3 DNA reads as TGTGCCAGCAGTTTTGGCACCTACGAGCAGTACTTC. Amino acids: CASSFGTYEQYF.

The chain has TRBV5-1 and TRBJ1-6; D is undetermined. The germline V and J ends were trimmed by 3 bases and 7 bases, with 14 bases remaining between them. CDR3 length: 15 amino acids. Germline assignment: CDR1 SGHRS and CDR2 YFSETQ. The CDR3 loop is CASSSTLGWNSPLHF. The DNA of the CDR3 is TGCGCCAGCAGCTCGACGCTGGGCTGGAATTCACCCCTCCACTTT.

At least ten counts were recorded for this clone. The genes are TRBV5-1 and TRBJ1-4; D is unclear. The length of the CDR3 is 15 residues. Looked up from germline, CDR1 is SGHRS and CDR2 is YFSETQ. V lost 5 bases and J 2 bases, leaving 13 bases between the germline ends. The CDR3, as DNA: TGCGCCAGCAGATCGGATGGGTTCACTAATGAAAAACTGTTTTTT. The encoded protein is CASRSDGFTNEKLFF.

At least ten counts were recorded for this clone. CDR3 nucleotides: TGCGCCAGCAGCCAAGGACTGCACGGGGAGCTGTTTTTT. This codes for CASSQGLHGELFF. V and J are TRBV4-1 and TRBJ2-2; D gene ambiguous. Trimming took 1 base from V and 7 from J, leaving 7 bases between them. CDR3 length: 13 residues. Per germline, CDR1 MGHRA and CDR2 YSYEKL.

This rearrangement joins TRBV30 to TRBJ1-5, with 8 positions matching TRBD1. With V trimmed by 5 bases and J by 6 bases, 6 bases remained unmatched. The CDR3 loop spans 13 amino acids. The germline CDR1 and CDR2 sequences are GTSNPN and SVGIG (reference sequence). CDR3 nucleotides: TGTGCCTGGGCCAGGGGGCAGGGTCAGCCCCAGCATTTT. Its protein is CAWARGQGQPQHF.

The J gene is TRBJ1-2, the V gene TRBV2, with TRBD1 matching 8 bases. The CDR3 length is 18 residues. The germline V gene encodes CDR1 SNHLY and CDR2 FYNNEI. V was pared by 1 base and J by 0 bases, with 10 bases of the junction left unmatched. CDR3 sequence: CASSEGPTGAQSNYGYTF. The CDR3 DNA reads TGTGCCAGCAGTGAAGGGCCGACAGGGGCCCAGTCTAACTATGGCTACACCTTC.

This chain connects TRBV7-8 to TRBJ1-1; D might be TRBD1 (5 bases). V was trimmed by 5 bases and J by 6 bases, leaving 13 bases between them. Per the germline V gene, CDR1 is SGHVS and CDR2 is FQNEAQ. This CDR3 is built from 13 residues. The CDR3 region has the DNA TGTGCCAGCAGCCAGGGAGGGTTTGCTGAAGCTTTCTTT. It specifies CASSQGGFAEAFF.

This clone was seen ten or more times. V and J are TRBV20-1 and TRBJ2-5; TRBD2 aligns across 10 bases. The J segment lost 1 base and the V segment lost 0 bases, leaving 5 bases of the junction unmatched. This CDR3 spans 16 amino acids. Germline loops: CDR1 DFQATT, CDR2 SNEGSKA (reference sequence). The CDR3 DNA sequence: TGCAGTGCTAGAGATCCGGCTAGCGGGAGCCAAGAGACCCAGTACTTC. As protein: CSARDPASGSQETQYF.